This T cell receptor beta chain originates from a study of glioma-infiltrating T cells. CDR3 length equals 14 residues. Germline values: CDR1 DFQATT, CDR2 SNEGSKA (reference sequence). Study findings and constraints: Tissue and blood shared very few CDR3 sequences.

A word on this clonotype: Its antigen is as yet unknown. Just one base apart from a much larger clone, this may be a read error.

Amplification of TCR alpha and beta CDR3 regions from RNA used iRepertoire nested multiplex PCR. Input was about 85-400 ng of tissue mRNA or PBMC total RNA. MiXCR was run by TCRdb on the multiplex PCR reads, yielding one entry per CDR3 protein. This sample has approximately 120,000 distinct CDR3 sequences, with 25% to 30% found just once. The chain couples TRBV20-1 to TRBJ1-1, with 7 bases matching TRBD1. Sequencing was done on a sample of glioma tissue, nonneoplastic brain tissue, or PBMCs (not recorded which). This TCR was sampled from a human donor with low-grade glioma or glioblastoma, undergoing nonglioma brain surgery, or in good health (not recorded which). The CDR3 here is CSAKKTGRNAEAFF. CDR3 DNA: TGCAGTGCTAAAAAGACAGGGAGGAACGCTGAAGCTTTCTTT.